The entry below describes one TCR beta chain. These data come from a study of cytomegalovirus exposure and HLA in healthy donors. 13 Jbeta primers and 60 Vbeta primers were used for the PCR. Data came from immunoSEQ multiplex PCR; TCRdb stores just in-frame clones and leaves some out. Altogether roughly 100,000 clones are present, roughly a tenth being singletons, with the ten largest covering 5% to 5.5%. Germline V lookup: CDR1 LNHDA, CDR2 SQIVND (reference sequence). The V end was cut by 0 bases, the J end by 6 bases, with 9 bases between. The CDR3 covers 13 residues. Sequencing used PBMCs. The TCR was taken from a man in his forties or fifties in good health and CMV-seropositive. The chain has TRBV19 and TRBJ2-7, with D uncertain. The CDR3 nucleotides read TGTGCCAGTAGTATAGACCCCCGCGGCGAGCAGTACTTC. Its translation is CASSIDPRGEQYF.